A single sample gave rise to the 4 T cell receptor beta chains below, sequenced in a study of identical twins. A single record per CDR3 protein comes from TCRdb applying MiXCR to the 5' RACE reads. The sample includes 240,000 or so distinct CDR3 sequences, around 7% seen only once; the top ten take around 3.4%. This sample was also put to use in a study of yellow fever vaccine responses in identical twins.

The sample was memory (CD45RO+) T cells sorted from blood. These receptors were taken from a young woman in good health.

This clonotype was observed a handful of times. The CDR3 is CASSPGGGHEKLFF. The DNA of the CDR3 is TGTGCCAGCAGTCCCGGGGGTGGGCATGAAAAACTGTTTTTT. This chain links TRBV12-3 or TRBV12-4 with TRBJ1-4; perhaps TRBD1 as D (5 bases). V lost 5 bases and J lost 6, with 13 bases in between. The CDR3 loop spans 14 amino acids.

This chain connects TRBV4-1 to TRBJ2-7; maybe TRBD2 (6 bases). The V end lost 0 bases, the J end lost 0 bases, and 9 bases lay between the germline ends. This CDR3 has 15 residues. Per germline, CDR1 MGHRA and CDR2 YSYEKL. DNA for the CDR3: TGCGCCAGCAGCCAAGATCCTAGCGTCTCCTACGAGCAGTACTTC. Translated, it gives CASSQDPSVSYEQYF.

This chain joins TRBV10-3 and TRBJ1-1, with D possibly being TRBD1 (6 bases). V lost 2 bases to trimming and J lost 2 bases, with 9 bases between them. There are 14 residues in the CDR3. The germline V gene encodes CDR1 ENHRY and CDR2 SYGVKD. CDR3 region: CAISEGGSNTEAFF. The CDR3 DNA reads TGTGCCATCAGTGAGGGGGGCAGCAACACTGAAGCTTTCTTT.

This clonotype was observed at least ten times. This chain joins TRBV6-5 and TRBJ1-6; D ambiguous. Trimming took off 2 bases at V and 11 bases at J, with 7 bases between the two ends. Germline CDR1 MNHEY, CDR2 SVGAGI. There are 12 residues in the CDR3. The CDR3 sequence is CASSYPKAPLHF. In DNA form, the CDR3 reads TGTGCCAGCAGTTACCCCAAGGCACCCCTCCACTTT.